This T cell receptor (beta chain) was retrieved from a study of cytomegalovirus exposure and HLA in healthy donors. This clone occurred a few times. Its antigen is unknown. PCR employed 60 Vbeta and 13 Jbeta primers. The repertoire was sequenced with immunoSEQ multiplex PCR; TCRdb's copy has only in-frame clones and lacks some. The sample contains 110,000 to 150,000 clones, around 9.6% of which appear only once. General study findings and limits: Later analysis indicated greater clonal expansion among HLA-associated TCR beta chains than among equally common other chains. The majority of TCR sequences were rare, yet some public TCRs appeared in many donors.

The CDR3 is 15 amino acids. V dropped 5 bases and J dropped 7; count of bases not matched to a gene: 7. CDR1 is KGHSH and CDR2 is LQKENI in the germline V gene. This TCR was recovered from a male donor in good health and CMV-seronegative. The sequenced sample consisted of PBMCs. The chain combines TRBV18 with TRBJ1-6; 8 positions agree with TRBD1. CDR3 residues: CASSDGTGWNSPLHF. CDR3 DNA sequence: TGTGCCAGCTCAGACGGGACAGGATGGAATTCACCCCTCCACTTT.